Sequencing of this T cell receptor (beta chain) was carried out in a study of post-analysis software for immune sequencing data. The germline CDR1 and CDR2 sequences are DFQATT and SNEGSKA (reference sequence). The CDR3 runs 12 residues. This clonotype has more than one count but fewer than ten. Its target is not known. Researchers reported that TCR beta cDNA libraries carried unique molecular identifiers. Roughly 500,000 cDNA molecules were obtained per 1 to 10 million input T cells. A single record per CDR3 protein comes from TCRdb applying MiXCR to the PCR reads. The data show roughly 200,000 distinct CDR3 sequences, with around 30% seen just once and roughly 3.4% held by the top ten. Study-wide findings and caveats: Normalized Chao1 diversity in multiple sclerosis patients fell significantly below that of controls. Controls had lower frequencies than patients of five or six TRBV segments, which included TRBV5-6, TRBV5-1 and TRBV20-1.

V is TRBV20-1 and J is TRBJ2-3; D call uncertain. Gene TRBJ1-5 matches the end of the DNA better, so the J call may be wrong. This clonotype originated in a girl aged 2-17 years with multiple sclerosis. The sample was blood. As DNA, the CDR3 is TGCAGTGCCGCCATATACACAGATACGCAGCATTTT. The encoded protein is CSAAIYTDTQHF.